Below are 11 T cell receptor beta chains sequenced from a single sample in a study of CD8+CD57+ T cells in acquired aplastic anemia. Profiling that covered TCR beta VDJ and CDR3 relied on genomic DNA as its template. TCRdb processed the reads anew with MiXCR; each CDR3 protein has one entry. The sample lists some 210,000 distinct CDR3 sequences, approximately 60% occurring once. Sequenced input: sorted CD4+, CD8+, or CD8+CD57+ T cells (not recorded which) from PBMCs. All receptors come from a human donor in good health.

The V call is TRBV4-1, the J call TRBJ2-7, with 7 bases matching TRBD2. This CDR3 is built from 18 residues. Germline V gene lookup returns CDR1 MGHRA and CDR2 YSYEKL. Trimming cost V 0 bases and J 1 base; bases outside gene matches: 12. CDR3 coding DNA: TGCGCCAGCAGCCAAGATCGGGCTAGCGGCAGGGTTTCCTACGAGCAGTACTTC. Its translation: CASSQDRASGRVSYEQYF.

This chain connects TRBV5-1 to TRBJ1-4, with 9 bases identical to TRBD1. The ends lost 4 bases at V and 4 bases at J; junction bases unmatched: 2. The CDR3 spans 14 residues. Per germline, CDR1 SGHRS and CDR2 YFSETQ. CDR3 DNA: TGCGCCAGCAGCGGACAGGGGATTAATGAAAAACTGTTTTTT. Translation gives CASSGQGINEKLFF.

The V call is TRBV7-3, the J call TRBJ2-1; 9 nucleotides align to TRBD1. Per the germline V gene, CDR1 is SGHTA and CDR2 is FQGTGA. Trimming cost V 10 bases and J 11 bases; bases outside gene matches: 12. The CDR3 has 13 residues. The chain's CDR3 is CAIPGQGKNKQFF. The CDR3 DNA follows: TGTGCCATTCCGGGACAGGGAAAGAATAAGCAGTTCTTC.

This clonotype came up once. The V and J genes are TRBV10-3 and TRBJ2-5, with TRBD1 as a possible D gene (6 bases). The CDR3 sequence is 14 residues long. With 4 bases removed from V and 5 bases from J, the gap between germline ends came to 14 bases. CDR1 and CDR2 (germline): ENHRY, SYGVKD. The DNA for the CDR3 is TGTGCCATCAGTGCGAGTAGGCAGGGGGAGACCCAGTACTTC. It translates to CAISASRQGETQYF.

This sequence joins TRBV20-1 and TRBJ2-7; D might be TRBD1 (5 bases). The CDR3 loop spans 11 amino acids. V was shortened by 0 bases and J by 6 bases, with 6 bases between the two germline ends. Germline V gene data show CDR1 as DFQATT and CDR2 as SNEGSKA (reference sequence). The CDR3 loop reads CSARDGAEQYF. The DNA for the CDR3 is TGCAGTGCTAGAGATGGGGCCGAGCAGTACTTC.

This clonotype was counted at least ten times. The chain joins TRBV6-6 to TRBJ2-7; unclear D gene. V shed 0 bases and J shed 1 base, with 10 bases lying between them. The CDR3 totals 15 residues. CDR1 and CDR2 (germline): MNHNY, SVGAGI (reference sequence). CDR3 in amino acids: CASSYSELMSYEQYF. Here the CDR3 DNA reads TGTGCCAGCAGTTACTCAGAACTCATGTCCTACGAGCAGTACTTC.

V is TRBV2 and J is TRBJ2-7; 9 positions agree with TRBD1. Losses at the gene ends were 6 bases for V and 3 bases for J; bases not matched to a gene: 6. The CDR3 totals 14 residues. Germline V lookup: CDR1 SNHLY, CDR2 FYNNEI. The CDR3 is CASRGTGPLYEQYF. The CDR3 coding sequence is TGTGCCAGCAGGGGGACAGGGCCTCTCTACGAGCAGTACTTC.

This clonotype was found many times. The chain joins TRBV2 to TRBJ1-2; no firm D call. The CDR3 runs to 11 residues. With 4 bases removed from V and 6 bases from J, the gap between germline ends came to 6 bases. Germline V lookup: CDR1 SNHLY, CDR2 FYNNEI. The CDR3 nucleotides are TGTGCCAGCAGTGGATCAAATGGCTACACCTTC. Translating gives CASSGSNGYTF.

This clonotype was observed once. V usage is TRBV5-1 and J usage is TRBJ1-6, with D hard to call. This CDR3 has 14 amino acids. Germline CDR1 SGHRS, CDR2 YFSETQ. Trimming shortened V by 1 base and J by 4 bases, and 6 bases separated the two germline ends. This chain's CDR3 is CASSLKGYNSPLHF. The CDR3 region has the DNA TGCGCCAGCAGCTTGAAGGGATATAATTCACCCCTCCACTTT.

The chain combines TRBV7-9 with TRBJ2-1, with D possibly TRBD2 on 6 matching bases. The CDR3 runs 17 residues. Trimming left V 1 base short and J 3 bases short, with 16 bases between. The V gene's germline CDR1 is SEHNR and CDR2 FQNEAQ (reference sequence). CDR3 sequence reads: CASSLVLRDSDYNEQFF. The CDR3 DNA sequence: TGTGCCAGCAGCTTAGTCCTGCGGGACTCAGACTACAATGAGCAGTTCTTC.

The rearrangement joins TRBV20-1 to TRBJ1-1; D is possibly TRBD1 (5 bases). Trimming took 1 base from V and 9 from J, leaving 21 bases between them. CDR1 is DFQATT and CDR2 is SNEGSKA in the germline V gene (reference sequence). The CDR3 runs to 15 residues. CDR3 nucleotides: TGCAGTGCTAGAGTTGGGGCTGGGGGAAGTGGAAAAGCTTTCTTT. It specifies CSARVGAGGSGKAFF.